One T cell receptor beta chain is described in this entry. These data are taken from a study of early T cells in non-severe SARS-CoV-2 infection. Separate cDNA molecules each had unique molecular identifiers attached to them. TCRdb reprocessed the 5' RACE reads via MiXCR and lists one record per CDR3 protein. The table lists tens of thousands of distinct CDR3 sequences, 8% to 9.5% of them singletons, with roughly a sixth in the top ten. Germline-derived CDR1 and CDR2 are SGHAT and FQDESV (reference sequence). The V end was cut by 5 bases, the J end by 2 bases, with 12 bases between. The CDR3 runs to 14 residues.

Sequenced input: whole blood. This clonotype originated in an adult who was a healthcare worker with PCR-confirmed SARS-CoV-2 infection or an uninfected control (not recorded which). The V call is TRBV11-1, the J call TRBJ2-5, with D perhaps matching TRBD1 (6 bases). CDR3 loop: CASSRGQGQETQYF. The DNA for the CDR3 is TGTGCCAGCAGCCGAGGGCAGGGGCAAGAGACCCAGTACTTC.